The 5 T cell receptor beta chains below were found in one sample sequenced in a study of identical twins. TCRdb reprocessed the 5' RACE reads via MiXCR and lists one record per CDR3 protein. The table records 410,000 or so distinct CDR3 sequences, less than 20% of them present only once. The specimen was naive T cells sorted from blood. These receptors all come from a middle-aged man in good health.

Many counts were recorded for this clonotype. The rearrangement joins TRBV28 to TRBJ2-7, with 13 bases identical to TRBD2. The CDR3 is 15 amino acids. V was pared by 6 bases and J by 4 bases, with 6 bases of the junction left unmatched. Germline V lookup: CDR1 MDHEN, CDR2 SYDVKM. The CDR3 DNA follows: TGTGCCAGCAGCTGGACTAGCGGGAGCAAGTACGAGCAGTACTTC. Its translation is CASSWTSGSKYEQYF.

The chain links TRBV7-6 to TRBJ2-2, with 8 bases that match TRBD1. This CDR3 has 15 residues. CDR1 is SGHVS, CDR2 FNYEAQ, per germline. V dropped 5 bases and J dropped 8; count of bases not matched to a gene: 10. The CDR3 sequence: CASSPPQGARGELFF. CDR3 nucleotide sequence: TGTGCCAGCAGCCCGCCGCAGGGGGCGCGAGGGGAGCTGTTTTTT.

This chain joins TRBV11-2 and TRBJ2-3; TRBD2 agrees at 14 bases. Germline CDR1 and CDR2: SGHAT and FQNNGV. CDR3 length: 19 amino acids. After removal of 4 bases from V and 0 bases from J, the junction contained 9 bases not matched to a gene. CDR3 nucleotide sequence: TGTGCCAGCAGCTCCCCAATTCGGACTAGCGGGAGGAGCACAGATACGCAGTATTTT. Residues: CASSSPIRTSGRSTDTQYF.

This clonotype was seen a few times. CDR3: CASSFTGTETQYF. As DNA, the CDR3 is TGTGCCAGCAGCTTCACGGGGACGGAGACCCAGTACTTC. The chain links TRBV11-1 to TRBJ2-5, with D tentatively TRBD1 or TRBD2 (5 bases each). The CDR3 contains 13 residues. Germline loops: CDR1 SGHAT, CDR2 FQDESV (reference sequence). The V and J ends lost 3 bases and 5 bases respectively, with 10 bases between them.

This clonotype was picked up many times. The rearrangement uses TRBV20-1 and TRBJ2-1; 7 bases are a match to TRBD1. Trimming took 3 bases from V and 4 from J; bases not matched to a gene: 12. CDR3 length equals 16 residues. CDR1 is DFQATT and CDR2 is SNEGSKA in the germline V gene (reference sequence). The CDR3 region is CSASDPLRGPYNEQFF. The CDR3 nucleotides read TGCAGTGCTAGTGACCCTTTAAGGGGGCCTTACAATGAGCAGTTCTTC.